The clone carrying this T cell receptor (beta chain) was detected only once. Other DNA variants within this sample encode the same CDR3. Deletions cut 2 bases from V and 0 bases from J, with 9 bases between. Germline assignment: CDR1 SGHDT and CDR2 YYEEEE. The CDR3 runs to 15 residues. Clones were sequenced by immunoSEQ multiplex PCR, and TCRdb holds only the in-frame ones, with some missing. The sample lists about 67,000 clones, 65% to 85% occurring once. This sample was included in a study of radiotherapy plus CTLA-4 blockade in lung cancer. Study-wide background: Of the patients, about 19% showed objective responses and roughly 34% attained disease control.

The chain links TRBV5-6 to TRBJ1-5; a weak D match, TRBD1 (6 bases). The material sequenced was peripheral blood, taken from a patient treated with radiotherapy plus ipilimumab. The sequence was collected from a human donor with non-small cell lung cancer whose response to radiotherapy plus ipilimumab could not be evaluated. Some clones in this sample may be carry-over from other donors' samples. The CDR3 DNA is TGTGCCAGCAGCTTAGGACAGTATAGCAATCAGCCCCAGCATTTT. Residues: CASSLGQYSNQPQHF.